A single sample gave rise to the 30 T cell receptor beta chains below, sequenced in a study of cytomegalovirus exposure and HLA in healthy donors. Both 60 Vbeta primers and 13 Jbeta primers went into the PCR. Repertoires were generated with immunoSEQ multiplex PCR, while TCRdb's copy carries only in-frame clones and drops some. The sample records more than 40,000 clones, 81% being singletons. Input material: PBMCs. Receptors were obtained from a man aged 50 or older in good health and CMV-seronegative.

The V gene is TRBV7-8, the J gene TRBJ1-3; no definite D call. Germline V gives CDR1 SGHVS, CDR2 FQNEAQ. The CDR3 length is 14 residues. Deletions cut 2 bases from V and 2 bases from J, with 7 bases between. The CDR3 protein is CASSLLRTGNTIYF. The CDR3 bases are TGTGCCAGCAGCTTATTGAGAACTGGAAACACCATATATTTT.

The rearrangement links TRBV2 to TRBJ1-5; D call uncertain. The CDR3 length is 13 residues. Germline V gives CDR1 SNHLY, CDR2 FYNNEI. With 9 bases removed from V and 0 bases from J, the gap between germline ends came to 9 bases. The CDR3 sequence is CASNSVSNQPQHF. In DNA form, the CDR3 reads TGTGCCAGTAACTCGGTTAGCAATCAGCCCCAGCATTTT. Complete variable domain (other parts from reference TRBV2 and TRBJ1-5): EPEVTQTPSHQVTQMGQEVILRCVPISNHLYFYWYRQILGQKVEFLVSFYNNEISEKSEIFDDQFSVERPDGSNFTLKIRSTKLEDSAMYFCASNSVSNQPQHFGDGTRLSIL.

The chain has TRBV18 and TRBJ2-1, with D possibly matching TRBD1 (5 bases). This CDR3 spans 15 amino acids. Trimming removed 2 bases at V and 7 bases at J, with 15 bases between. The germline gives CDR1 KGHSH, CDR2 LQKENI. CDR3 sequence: CASSPGAVESNEQFF. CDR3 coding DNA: TGTGCCAGCTCACCAGGGGCGGTAGAGAGTAATGAGCAGTTCTTC.

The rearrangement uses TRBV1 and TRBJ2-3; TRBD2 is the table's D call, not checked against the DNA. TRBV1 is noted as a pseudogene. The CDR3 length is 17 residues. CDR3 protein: CTSSGAPSGGSTDTQYF. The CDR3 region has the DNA TGCACCAGCAGCGGGGCCCCTAGCGGGGGTAGCACAGATACGCAGTATTTT.

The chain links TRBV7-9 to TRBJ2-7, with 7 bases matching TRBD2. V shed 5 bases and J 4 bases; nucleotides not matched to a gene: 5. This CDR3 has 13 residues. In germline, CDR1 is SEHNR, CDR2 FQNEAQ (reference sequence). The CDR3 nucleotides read TGTGCCAGCAGCCCGAGAGCGGGATACGAGCAGTACTTC. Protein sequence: CASSPRAGYEQYF.

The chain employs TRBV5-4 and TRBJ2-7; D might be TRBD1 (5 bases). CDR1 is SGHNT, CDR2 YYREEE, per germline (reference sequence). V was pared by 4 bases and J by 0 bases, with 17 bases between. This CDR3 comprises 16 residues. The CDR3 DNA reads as TGTGCCAGCAGCCCCGACAGCAACTCCGCCTCCTACGAGCAGTACTTC. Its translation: CASSPDSNSASYEQYF.

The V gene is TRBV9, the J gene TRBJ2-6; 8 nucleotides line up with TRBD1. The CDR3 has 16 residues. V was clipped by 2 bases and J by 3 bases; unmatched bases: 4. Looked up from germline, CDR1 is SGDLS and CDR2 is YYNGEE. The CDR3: CASSVTDRVGANVLTF. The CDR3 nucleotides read TGTGCCAGCAGCGTTACGGACAGGGTTGGGGCCAACGTCCTGACTTTC.

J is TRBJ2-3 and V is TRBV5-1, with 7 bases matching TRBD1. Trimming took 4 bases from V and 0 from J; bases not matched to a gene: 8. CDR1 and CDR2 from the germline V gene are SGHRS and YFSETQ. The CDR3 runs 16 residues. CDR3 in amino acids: CASSTLLQGSTDTQYF. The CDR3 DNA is TGCGCCAGCAGCACACTCCTACAGGGGAGCACAGATACGCAGTATTTT.

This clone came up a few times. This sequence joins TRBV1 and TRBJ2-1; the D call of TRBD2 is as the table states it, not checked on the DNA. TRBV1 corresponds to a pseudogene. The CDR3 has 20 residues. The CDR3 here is CTSSQVPLGTSGRGCYEQFF. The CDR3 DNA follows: TGCACCAGCAGCCAAGTTCCCCTCGGGACTAGCGGGAGAGGTTGCTATGAGCAGTTCTTC.

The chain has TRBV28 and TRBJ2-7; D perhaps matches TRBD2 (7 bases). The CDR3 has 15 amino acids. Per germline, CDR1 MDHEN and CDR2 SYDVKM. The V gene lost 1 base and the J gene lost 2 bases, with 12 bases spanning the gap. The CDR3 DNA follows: TGTGCCAGCAGTTTATCGGGGGGACACACCTACGAGCAGTACTTC. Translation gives CASSLSGGHTYEQYF.

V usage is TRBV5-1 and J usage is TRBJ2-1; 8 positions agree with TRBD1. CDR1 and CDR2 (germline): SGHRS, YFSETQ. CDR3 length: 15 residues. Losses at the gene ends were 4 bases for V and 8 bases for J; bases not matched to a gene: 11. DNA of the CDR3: TGCGCCAGCAGCCTGGACAGGGTAGGTTCGGATGAGCAGTTCTTC. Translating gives CASSLDRVGSDEQFF.

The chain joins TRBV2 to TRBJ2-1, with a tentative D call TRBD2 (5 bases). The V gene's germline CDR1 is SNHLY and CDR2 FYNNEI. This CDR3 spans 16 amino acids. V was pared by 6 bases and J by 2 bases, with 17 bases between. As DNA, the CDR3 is TGTGCCAGCAGATTTTTAACTAGGCCACCCTACAATGAGCAGTTCTTC. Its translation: CASRFLTRPPYNEQFF.

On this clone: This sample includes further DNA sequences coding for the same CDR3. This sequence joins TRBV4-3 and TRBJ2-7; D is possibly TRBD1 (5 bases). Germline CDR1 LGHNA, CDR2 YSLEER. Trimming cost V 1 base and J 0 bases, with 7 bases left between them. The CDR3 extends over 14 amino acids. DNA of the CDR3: TGCGCCAGCAGCCAAGTAAGGGGCTCCTACGAGCAGTACTTC. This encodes CASSQVRGSYEQYF.

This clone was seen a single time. The CDR3: CASSLGEAAYYGYTF. CDR3 nucleotide sequence: TGTGCCAGCAGCTTAGGCGAGGCAGCCTACTATGGCTACACCTTC. The V call is TRBV13, the J call TRBJ1-2; D gene unclear. Germline values: CDR1 PRHDT, CDR2 FYEKMQ (reference sequence). This CDR3 has 15 amino acids. The ends were cut back, 0 bases at V and 3 bases at J, with 11 bases in the middle.

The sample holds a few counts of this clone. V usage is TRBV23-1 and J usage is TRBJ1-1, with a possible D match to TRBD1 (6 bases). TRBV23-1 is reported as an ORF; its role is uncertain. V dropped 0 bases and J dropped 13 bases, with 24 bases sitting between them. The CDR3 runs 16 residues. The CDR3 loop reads CASSQSRGQPTLKLFF. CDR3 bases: TGCGCCAGCAGTCAATCACGAGGACAGCCGACACTGAAGCTTTTCTTT.

CDR3 residues: CASSWGYSVYGYTF. Here the CDR3 DNA reads TGTGCCAGCAGTTGGGGCTATTCCGTCTATGGCTACACCTTC. This sequence joins TRBV28 and TRBJ1-2, with D tentatively TRBD1 (5 bases). Germline CDR1 MDHEN, CDR2 SYDVKM. There are 14 residues in the CDR3. Trimming left V 4 bases short and J 4 bases short, with 13 bases between.

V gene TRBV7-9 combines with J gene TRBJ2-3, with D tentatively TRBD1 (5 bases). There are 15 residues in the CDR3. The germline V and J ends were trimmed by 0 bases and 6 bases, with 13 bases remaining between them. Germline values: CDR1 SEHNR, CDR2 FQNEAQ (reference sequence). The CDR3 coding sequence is TGTGCCAGCAGCTTAGCGGTAGGAGACAGCGATACGCAGTATTTT. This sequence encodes CASSLAVGDSDTQYF.

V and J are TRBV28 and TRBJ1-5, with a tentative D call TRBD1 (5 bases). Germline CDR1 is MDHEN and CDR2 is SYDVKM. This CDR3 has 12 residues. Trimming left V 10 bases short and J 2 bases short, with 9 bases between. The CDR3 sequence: CAIATGNQPQHF. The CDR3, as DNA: TGTGCCATCGCGACAGGCAATCAGCCCCAGCATTTT. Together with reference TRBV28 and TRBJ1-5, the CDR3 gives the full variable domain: DVKVTQSSRYLVKRTGEKVFLECVQDMDHENMFWYRQDPGLGLRLIYFSYDVKMKEKGDIPEGYSVSREKKERFSLILESASTNQTSMYLCAIATGNQPQHFGDGTRLSIL.

This CDR3 is CASSQDPGGQGTISGNTIYF. In nucleotides, the CDR3 is TGCGCCAGCAGCCAAGACCCGGGAGGACAGGGGACTATCTCTGGAAACACCATATATTTT. The chain uses TRBV4-1 and TRBJ1-3, with 9 bases lining up with TRBD1. CDR3 length: 20 amino acids. J gave up 0 bases and V 0 bases, and 12 bases lay outside the gene matches. CDR1 is MGHRA and CDR2 is YSYEKL in the germline V gene.

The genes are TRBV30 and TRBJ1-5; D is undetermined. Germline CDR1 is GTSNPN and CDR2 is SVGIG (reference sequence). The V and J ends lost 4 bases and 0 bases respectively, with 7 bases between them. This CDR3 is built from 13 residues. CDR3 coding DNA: TGTGCCTGGAATCTAAATAGCAATCAGCCCCAGCATTTT. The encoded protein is CAWNLNSNQPQHF.

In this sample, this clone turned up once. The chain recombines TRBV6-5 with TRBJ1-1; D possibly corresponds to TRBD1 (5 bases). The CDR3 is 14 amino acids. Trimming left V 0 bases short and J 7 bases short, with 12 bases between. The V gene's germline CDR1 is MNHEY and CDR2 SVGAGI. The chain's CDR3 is CASSYSMGRVEAFF. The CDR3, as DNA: TGTGCCAGCAGTTACTCGATGGGCAGGGTTGAAGCTTTCTTT.

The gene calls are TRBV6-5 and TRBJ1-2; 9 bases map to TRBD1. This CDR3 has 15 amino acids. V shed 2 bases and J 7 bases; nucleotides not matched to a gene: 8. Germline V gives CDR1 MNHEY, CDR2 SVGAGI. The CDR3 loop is CASSYPGQGFSGYTF. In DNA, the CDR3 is TGTGCCAGCAGTTACCCGGGACAGGGCTTTTCTGGCTACACCTTC.

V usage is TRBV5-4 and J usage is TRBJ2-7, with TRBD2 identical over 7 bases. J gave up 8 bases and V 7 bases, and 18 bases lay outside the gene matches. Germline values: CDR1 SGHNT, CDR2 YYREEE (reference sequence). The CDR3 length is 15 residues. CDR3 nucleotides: TGTGCCAGCCTCCCATCACCGTCTAGCGGAACAAAGCAGTACTTC. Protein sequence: CASLPSPSSGTKQYF.

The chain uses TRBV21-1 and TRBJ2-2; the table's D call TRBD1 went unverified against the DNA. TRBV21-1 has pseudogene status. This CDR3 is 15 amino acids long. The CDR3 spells CASNSRTGGTGELFF. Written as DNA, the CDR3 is TGTGCCAGCAACTCTCGGACAGGGGGGACCGGGGAGCTGTTTTTT.

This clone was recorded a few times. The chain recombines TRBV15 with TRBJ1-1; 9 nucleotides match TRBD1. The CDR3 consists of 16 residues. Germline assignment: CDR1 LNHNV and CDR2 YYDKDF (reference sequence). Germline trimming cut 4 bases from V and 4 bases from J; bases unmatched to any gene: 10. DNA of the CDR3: TGTGCCACCAGCAACCTCGGACAGGGGAGGATCACTGAAGCTTTCTTT. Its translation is CATSNLGQGRITEAFF.

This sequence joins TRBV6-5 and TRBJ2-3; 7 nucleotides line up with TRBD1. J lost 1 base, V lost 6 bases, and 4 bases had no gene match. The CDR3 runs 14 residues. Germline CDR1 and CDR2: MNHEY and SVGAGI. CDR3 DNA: TGTGCCAGCAGGGGGACAGTGGGCACAGATACGCAGTATTTT. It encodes CASRGTVGTDTQYF.

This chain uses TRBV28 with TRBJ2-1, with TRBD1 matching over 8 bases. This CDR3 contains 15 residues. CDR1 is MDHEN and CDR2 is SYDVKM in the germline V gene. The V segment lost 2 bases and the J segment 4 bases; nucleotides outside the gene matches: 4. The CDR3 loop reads CASSLGGQGYNEQFF. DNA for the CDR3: TGTGCCAGCAGTTTAGGCGGACAGGGATACAATGAGCAGTTCTTC.

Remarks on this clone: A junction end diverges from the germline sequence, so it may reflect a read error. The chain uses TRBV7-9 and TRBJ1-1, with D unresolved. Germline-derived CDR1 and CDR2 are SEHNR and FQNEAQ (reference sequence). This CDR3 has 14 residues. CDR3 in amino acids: CSSSLGAGNTEAFF. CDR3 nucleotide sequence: TGTTCCAGCAGCTTAGGAGCAGGGAACACTGAAGCTTTCTTT.

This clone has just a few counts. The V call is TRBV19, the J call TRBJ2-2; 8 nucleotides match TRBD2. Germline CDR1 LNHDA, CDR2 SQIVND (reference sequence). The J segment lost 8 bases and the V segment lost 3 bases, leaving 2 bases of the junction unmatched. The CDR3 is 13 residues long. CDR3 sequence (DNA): TGTGCCAGTAGTATGACTAGCGCTGGGGAGCTGTTTTTT. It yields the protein CASSMTSAGELFF. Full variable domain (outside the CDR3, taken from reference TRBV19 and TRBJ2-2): DGGITQSPKYLFRKEGQNVTLSCEQNLNHDAMYWYRQDPGQGLRLIYYSQIVNDFQKGDIAEGYSVSREKKESFPLTVTSAQKNPTAFYLCASSMTSAGELFFGEGSRLTVL.

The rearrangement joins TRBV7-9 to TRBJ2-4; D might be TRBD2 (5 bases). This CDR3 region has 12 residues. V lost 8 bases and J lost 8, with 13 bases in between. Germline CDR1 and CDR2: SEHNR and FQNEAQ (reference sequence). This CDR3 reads CASGPTRDIQYF. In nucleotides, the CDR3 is TGTGCCAGCGGACCGACGAGGGACATTCAGTACTTC.